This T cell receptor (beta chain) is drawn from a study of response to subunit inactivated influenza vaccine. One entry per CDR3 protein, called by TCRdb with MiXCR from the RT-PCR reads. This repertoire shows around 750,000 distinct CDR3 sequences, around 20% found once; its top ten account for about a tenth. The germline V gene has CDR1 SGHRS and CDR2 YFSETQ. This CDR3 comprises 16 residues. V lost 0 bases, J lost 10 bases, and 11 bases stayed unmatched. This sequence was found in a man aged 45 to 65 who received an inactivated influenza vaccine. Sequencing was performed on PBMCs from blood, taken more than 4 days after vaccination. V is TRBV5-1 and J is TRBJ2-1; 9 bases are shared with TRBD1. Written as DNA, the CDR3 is TGCGCCAGCAGCTTGGTTGGCCGGGACAGGGTGGGGGAGCAGTTCTTC. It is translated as CASSLVGRDRVGEQFF. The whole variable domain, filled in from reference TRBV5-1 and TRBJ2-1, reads KAGVTQTPRYLIKTRGQQVTLSCSPISGHRSVSWYQQTPGQGLQFLFEYFSETQRNKGNFPGRFSGRQFSNSRSEMNVSTLELGDSALYLCASSLVGRDRVGEQFFGPGTRLTVL.